The 17 T cell receptor beta chains below come from one sample, sequenced in a study of T cells in Graves' hyperthyroidism and ophthalmopathy. Template material for amplifying TCR beta CDR3 regions consisted of RNA transcripts. HTBI primers drove first-round RT-PCR of the TCR CDR3. TCRdb passed the multiplex PCR reads through MiXCR, listing each CDR3 protein once. This sample yields approximately 410,000 distinct CDR3 sequences, of which 14% to 15% are seen a single time; 13% belongs to the top ten. Sample: blood. These receptors were collected from a young man with Graves' ophthalmopathy.

This clonotype was counted many times. The chain carries TRBV6-1 and TRBJ2-1; 7 bases match TRBD1. Germline V gene data show CDR1 as MNHNS and CDR2 as SASEGT. The CDR3 covers 15 residues. V was pared by 5 bases and J by 1 base, with 5 bases of the junction left unmatched. The CDR3 here is CASSNRDSSYNEQFF. The CDR3 DNA is TGTGCCAGCAGTAATAGGGACAGTTCCTACAATGAGCAGTTCTTC.

The chain is built from TRBV9 and TRBJ1-3, with a tentative D call TRBD1 (6 bases). Trimming took off 2 bases at V and 0 bases at J, with 15 bases between the two ends. Germline V lookup: CDR1 SGDLS, CDR2 YYNGEE. The CDR3 is 17 residues long. CDR3 loop: CASSVRWDTVSGNTIYF. Here the CDR3 DNA reads TGTGCCAGCAGCGTCAGATGGGACACAGTCTCTGGAAACACCATATATTTT.

The rearrangement joins TRBV5-6 to TRBJ2-6; D gene uncertain. This CDR3 is 14 amino acids long. Germline V CDR1 and CDR2: SGHDT, YYEEEE. The ends were cut back, 5 bases at V and 3 bases at J, with 9 bases in the middle. DNA for the CDR3: TGTGCCAGCAGGTCCAAGAGTGGGGCCAACGTCCTGACTTTC. It encodes CASRSKSGANVLTF.

The chain couples TRBV19 to TRBJ1-1; no clear D. The germline V gene encodes CDR1 LNHDA and CDR2 SQIVND (reference sequence). Between the trimmed V and J ends, which lost 6 bases and 1 base, there was a span of 9 bases. CDR3 length equals 13 residues. The CDR3 sequence is CASSPGKNTEAFF. In nucleotides, the CDR3 is TGTGCCAGTAGCCCGGGTAAGAACACTGAAGCTTTCTTT.

This clonotype turned up a few times. The junction shows a germline mismatch at one end, possibly a read error. The CDR3 sequence is CAISGRGGVDTQYF. The CDR3 DNA reads as TGTGCCATCAGTGGTAGGGGGGGCGTAGATACGCAGTATTTT. The chain links TRBV12-3 or TRBV12-4 to TRBJ2-3; a possible D gene is TRBD2 (7 bases). CDR3 length: 14 residues.

This clonotype was found many times. The chain links TRBV7-9 to TRBJ2-1, with D possibly being TRBD1 (5 bases). This CDR3 has 13 amino acids. The germline V gene has CDR1 SEHNR and CDR2 FQNEAQ (reference sequence). Trimming shortened V by 5 bases and J by 6 bases, and 11 bases separated the two germline ends. The CDR3: CASSTDTTNEQFF. CDR3 bases: TGTGCCAGCAGCACGGACACCACCAATGAGCAGTTCTTC.

The V and J genes are TRBV11-1 and TRBJ1-1; D perhaps matches TRBD1 (5 bases). There are 15 residues in the CDR3. V gave up 4 bases and J gave up 4 bases, with 16 bases separating them. Germline V lookup: CDR1 SGHAT, CDR2 FQDESV (reference sequence). CDR3 in DNA: TGTGCCAGCAGCTCTGAGGGACCTTGGGGCACTGAAGCTTTCTTT. Translation gives CASSSEGPWGTEAFF.

In this sample, this clonotype turned up a few times. The V and J genes are TRBV5-1 and TRBJ1-5; 10 bases line up with TRBD1. Germline CDR1 reads SGHRS; CDR2 reads YFSETQ. With V trimmed by 0 bases and J by 1 base, 7 bases remained unmatched. The CDR3 extends over 18 amino acids. The CDR3 sequence: CASSLAPPGQGSNQPQHF. DNA of the CDR3: TGCGCCAGCAGCTTGGCCCCTCCGGGACAGGGGAGCAATCAGCCCCAGCATTTT.

In its sample, this clonotype was seen many times. The chain links TRBV11-2 to TRBJ1-1, with TRBD1 matching 8 bases. The germline V gene has CDR1 SGHAT and CDR2 FQNNGV. CDR3 size: 15 residues. Trimming took 4 bases from V and 4 from J; bases not matched to a gene: 8. Here the CDR3 reads CASSSQGALSTEAFF. The CDR3 nucleotides read TGTGCCAGCAGCTCTCAGGGGGCCCTGAGCACTGAAGCTTTCTTT.

This clonotype has at least ten counts. The chain carries TRBV2 and TRBJ1-2, with a possible D match to TRBD1 (6 bases). V gave up 7 bases and J gave up 2 bases, with 20 bases separating them. The CDR3 length is 16 residues. Per germline, CDR1 SNHLY and CDR2 FYNNEI. The CDR3 protein is CASNPPTGTPNYGYTF. The CDR3 nucleotides are TGTGCCAGCAATCCCCCTACCGGGACACCAAACTATGGCTACACCTTC.

Ten or more counts support this clonotype. This chain uses TRBV6-1 with TRBJ1-2; TRBD1 might be the D (6 bases). The CDR3 runs 13 residues. Germline V gene sequence: CDR1 MNHNS, CDR2 SASEGT. V was cut by 7 bases and J by 4 bases, with 13 bases left in between. CDR3 bases: TGTGCCAGCAAGCAACAGGGAATCTATGGCTACACCTTC. Translating it yields CASKQQGIYGYTF.

This clonotype came up a few times. This chain uses TRBV5-1 with TRBJ2-5, with 13 bases aligning to TRBD2. Losses at the gene ends were 1 base for V and 4 bases for J; bases not matched to a gene: 4. The CDR3 extends over 16 amino acids. Germline loops: CDR1 SGHRS, CDR2 YFSETQ. The DNA for the CDR3 is TGCGCCAGCAGCTTGCAACTAGCGGGGGGGCTAGAGACCCAGTACTTC. This gives the protein CASSLQLAGGLETQYF.

Many counts were recorded for this clonotype. In DNA form, the CDR3 reads TGTGCCAGCAGAGAACCCATGGACCAGCCCTACGAGCAGTACTTC. Its protein is CASREPMDQPYEQYF. The rearrangement uses TRBV9 and TRBJ2-7; D call uncertain. Trimming stripped 5 bases from V and 2 bases from J, with 17 bases between. Germline V lookup: CDR1 SGDLS, CDR2 YYNGEE. The CDR3 sequence is 15 residues long.

This clonotype was counted at least ten times. The V and J genes are TRBV10-2 and TRBJ2-3, with 8 bases that match TRBD1. CDR3 length: 14 residues. Germline trimming cut 3 bases from V and 6 bases from J; bases unmatched to any gene: 5. Per the germline V gene, CDR1 is WSHSY and CDR2 is SAAADI. The CDR3 is CASSDQSGGDTQYF. The CDR3 DNA follows: TGCGCCAGCAGTGATCAATCAGGGGGCGATACGCAGTATTTT.

This clonotype appeared a few times. It may be a read error: a sequence one base away is much more abundant. The conserved phenylalanine or tryptophan is not found at the CDR3 terminus, so this likely reflects a read error. The chain links TRBV9 to TRBJ2-5, with D unclear. V lost 4 bases, J lost 5 bases, and 15 bases lay in between. CDR3 length: 14 amino acids. Germline CDR1 is SGDLS and CDR2 is YYNGEE. CDR3 bases: TGTGCCAGCAGCTCCCTCGGCCGGTGGGAGACCCAGTACCTC. Its protein product is CASSSLGRWETQYL.

The table lists this clonotype with many counts. This chain connects TRBV12-3 or TRBV12-4 to TRBJ2-1, with 9 bases that match TRBD2. This CDR3 region has 17 residues. The V segment lost 3 bases and the J segment 5 bases; nucleotides outside the gene matches: 11. The CDR3 here is CASSFPRAGGSHNEQFF. The CDR3 DNA reads as TGTGCCAGCAGTTTCCCTCGGGCGGGAGGGTCCCACAATGAGCAGTTCTTC.

This clonotype has a count of ten or more. This chain uses TRBV6-2 or TRBV6-3 with TRBJ1-1, with 7 positions matching TRBD1. The germline V gene has CDR1 MNHEY and CDR2 SVGEGT. This CDR3 comprises 15 residues. Unmatched junction bases numbered 11, after V lost 10 bases and J lost 0 bases. The CDR3 DNA follows: TGTGCCACAGGGGGTATCAGTCGAATGAACACTGAAGCTTTCTTT. Protein sequence: CATGGISRMNTEAFF.